This T cell receptor (beta chain) comes out of a study of identical twins. The study, taken as a whole, reports: Models came in too low on out-of-frame TCR alpha sharing in monozygotic twins. Out-of-frame alpha sequences shared by twins were enriched for low generation probability. Insertions were reduced in abundant cord blood beta clonotypes but not in memory repertoires.

MiXCR, applied by TCRdb to the 5' RACE reads, yields one record per CDR3 protein. Altogether 1.5 million or so distinct CDR3 sequences are present, around 33% being singletons, with the ten largest covering 0.25% to 0.3%. The CDR3 has 14 amino acids. CDR1 and CDR2 from the germline V gene are KGHDR and SFDVKD. V was cut by 4 bases and J by 8 bases, with 13 bases left in between. A note on this clonotype: The target antigen is unknown.

V is TRBV24-1 and J is TRBJ1-4; no definite D call. Sequencing was carried out using cord blood. The TCR sequence derives from a newborn girl in good health. In DNA, the CDR3 is TGTGCCACCAGTGACAGGTACTTTTCCGAAAAACTGTTTTTT. It yields the protein CATSDRYFSEKLFF.